This T cell receptor (beta chain) was sequenced during a study of blood T cells in healthy people across ages. No fewer than 5.5 micrograms of total RNA were isolated from every sample. V gave up 0 bases and J gave up 0 bases, with 10 bases separating them. Germline assignment: CDR1 SGHRS and CDR2 YFSETQ. The length of the CDR3 is 16 residues. A second PCR, run for about 7 to 11 cycles, used a sample-barcoded 5' primer plus a J-beta primer mix. MiXCR, applied by TCRdb to the 5' RACE reads, yields one record per CDR3 protein. Of 800,000 or so distinct CDR3 sequences in the sample, roughly 46% are singletons; the top ten hold 15% to 20%.

This sequence joins TRBV5-1 and TRBJ2-1; D is unclear. This clonotype was sampled from an elderly man in good health. Sequenced material: blood. The CDR3: CASSLDTASSYNEQFF. The CDR3 DNA reads TGCGCCAGCAGCTTGGATACCGCGAGCTCCTACAATGAGCAGTTCTTC.